The sequence of this T cell receptor (beta chain) was determined in a study of response to subunit inactivated influenza vaccine. Findings of the study overall: Researchers suggested that each seasonal influenza vaccination recruits few new T cells.

Each CDR3 protein gets one entry after TCRdb re-called the RT-PCR reads with MiXCR. The sample has some 800,000 distinct CDR3 sequences; 21% are singletons. This clonotype was observed a few times. Its matching antigen is unknown. V lost 6 bases, J lost 2 bases, and 5 bases stayed unmatched. The CDR3 totals 14 residues. This clonotype was sampled from a man aged 50-60 years who received an inactivated influenza vaccine. The chain couples TRBV12-3 or TRBV12-4 to TRBJ2-7; TRBD2 aligns across 9 bases. The sample in question was PBMCs from blood, obtained 4 to 6 days after vaccination. CDR3 in amino acids: CASRPGTSPYEQYF. In DNA, the CDR3 is TGTGCCAGCAGACCAGGGACTAGCCCCTACGAGCAGTACTTC.